This TCR beta chain was found in a study of cytomegalovirus exposure and HLA in healthy donors (TCRdb year 2017). As for the study more broadly: According to an earlier analysis of around 600 of the donors, about 190 million T cells yielded some 120 million unique TCR beta sequences and less than 300 Gb of sequence data. On average, around 200,000 unique TCR beta nucleotide sequences were sequenced per donor among a few hundred genotyped donors of the cohort, with around 19% of those sequences being non-productive. An early release that covered about 600 HLA-typed donors contained approximately 290 gigabases of sequencing data and about 84 million unique TCR sequences. Rather than drawing on any new phenotypic data, the later analysis identified candidate immune exposures from TCR beta sequences and the way those sequences occurred across donors. Along with the approximately 650-subject first cohort, a separate validation cohort of about 110 different subjects was used. The study aimed to test whether signatures of past pathogen exposure could be identified by cataloging public T cell receptors. Donor age, sex, ethnicity and CMV serostatus were collected together with the repertoire data. In a later genetic analysis, genome-wide SNP genotypes for about three fifths of the 666 donors were used, and that subset was treated as a discovery cohort. Roughly 5 DR-DQ haplotypes were treated as single units for association and clustering because of strong linkage in the cohort. HLA typing covered class I and class II loci at four-digit resolution. The number of typed donors differed by locus: about 620-630 for A, B, C, DRB1 and DQB1; approximately 540 for DQA1; about 600 for DPA1; and some 430 for DPB1. An earlier analysis of approximately 640 of the donors applied high-throughput TCR beta sequencing to assess whether each TCR beta V gene segment acted as functional or pseudogenic. To predict cytomegalovirus infection status, the study combined high-throughput TCR immunosequencing, statistical association of individual TCRs with disease status, and machine learning. The study profiled the T cell repertoires of about 640 subjects by immunosequencing and related them to cytomegalovirus serostatus. All discovery cohort repertoires had been generated on a single sequencing platform. A later analysis re-analyzed previously published TCR beta repertoires from hundreds of donors and added high-resolution HLA genotyping to study TCR occurrence patterns. The genetic ancestry cluster associated with self-reported Caucasian donors included 81% of the 398 genotyped donors. Study-wide conclusions, independent of this receptor: This cohort had only TCR beta chains sequenced, and the lack of alpha or paired-chain data limited which features could be detected. A few of the identified cytomegalovirus-associated TCR beta chains were confirmed in vitro to be specific for cytomegalovirus antigens. While some public TCRs were present in many individuals, most TCR sequences turned up only very rarely across donors. Linkage disequilibrium might explain the correlated functional status among segregating V segments, but an unknown experimental factor could not be ruled out. In a later analysis, several top co-occurrence clusters were reported to appear linked to parvovirus B19, influenza, CMV and Epstein-Barr virus. The sequencing pipeline was judged likely to have produced a cluster of highly shared sequence variants as a technical artifact. The study listed 170 or so TCR beta chains as associated with cytomegalovirus. According to the authors, the approach could potentially be generalized to other disease states and immunological phenotypes. In both the original and validation cohorts, the classifier was reported to diagnose cytomegalovirus status with high specificity and sensitivity. The presence/absence analyses assumed that sequencing depth was roughly uniform across donors, and that assumption may not be true. A later genetic analysis associated a missense DCLRE1C variant with V-gene and J-gene trimming of TCR beta chains, and an independent cohort replicated the association. A further reported finding was that TCR beta sequences accurately predicted the HLA-A and HLA-B alleles for most subjects in the first cohort. CMV serostatus was the only immune exposure information available for the cohort. In a later analysis, some 18,000 TCR beta sequences were associated with specific HLA alleles at a false discovery rate of 0.05. In a later analysis, HLA-associated TCR beta chains showed more clonal expansion and lower generation probabilities than non-associated chains that were equally common. Compared with the 666-donor mean, donors in an Asian-associated ancestry cluster had fewer N-insertions in productive TCRs, according to a later genetic analysis. Because HLA typing was unavailable for some donors at each locus, only the typed subset was used in association tests. In an earlier analysis of about 600 of the donors, most TCR beta V segments appeared in productive rearrangements about 87% or about 30% of the time, broadly matching IMGT annotations. The earlier analysis of about 600 of the donors excluded roughly 16 rarely observed V segments, including chromosome 9 orphons, because counts were too low. Assigning TCR associations to individual alleles was difficult when HLA alleles, especially DR and DQ, strongly co-occurred. Some IMGT-functional V segments, including TRBV6-2 and TRBV6-3, could not be told apart with the 87-base-pair reads, so those segments were excluded. A later analysis found that most CMV-associated TCR beta chains appeared HLA-restricted, with HLA associations seemingly driven largely by CMV exposure. In a later analysis, the rate of TCR association differed among HLA loci, with DRB1 alleles having the most associated TCRs and HLA-C alleles having the fewest.

Details on this clone: No cognate antigen has been identified for it. Base qualities are missing; no much larger clone stands one base away.

The cohort consisted of some 730 healthy bone marrow donors. All cohort members were sampled while nominally healthy, although unrecorded immune exposures were likely present. The donor tested CMV seronegative and was one of the 352 seronegative cohort members. Every donor gave a peripheral blood sample, and the peripheral blood mononuclear cells from that sample were used for TCR beta sequencing. The Qiagen DNeasy Blood Extraction Kit was used to extract genomic DNA from the blood cell samples. The CDR3 measures 16 amino acids from cysteine to phenylalanine. The DNA shown is the 48-base CDR3, in frame from base 1. The V end gives up 3 bases and the J end 2 bases, leaving 4 bases in the junction not matched to a gene. According to the germline V gene, CDR1 reads SGDLS and CDR2 reads YYNGEE. Library preparation employed the immunoSEQ multiplex PCR assay. The multiplex PCR relied on a mix of 60 forward primers for TCR Vbeta segments and 13 reverse primers for TCR Jbeta segments. The CDR3 region of rearranged TCR beta genes was amplified from genomic DNA with a multiplex PCR assay. The amplified TCR beta libraries were sequenced on the Illumina HiSeq System as 87-base-pair reads. As for the authors' bioinformatics: In a later analysis, 77 million or so unique TCR beta chains were counted across the 500 to 850 repertoires, and about 9.9 million of these chains were shared by at least two donors. To remove PCR and sequencing errors, raw reads were error-corrected and collapsed into unique sequences using a nearest-neighbor algorithm that merged closely related sequences. V, D and J gene segments were assigned by aligning CDR3 sequences to IMGT reference sequences. For a sequence to be retained, a match of at least six nucleotides to both a V gene segment and a J gene segment was required. Rearrangements were classified as productive when the CDR3 lacked stop codons and remained in frame with V and J, and all other rearrangements were classified as non-productive. Following IMGT convention, CDR3 was defined as the stretch from the second conserved V-encoded cysteine up to the conserved J-encoded phenylalanine. The earlier analysis of more than 450 of the donors excluded sequences that lacked an unambiguous match to a single V gene segment. An earlier analysis of 550 to 650 of the donors classified V segments as functional when productive rearrangements were above 56.7% and as segregating when the standard deviation between donors was above 5%. A statistical classification framework was developed to diagnose cytomegalovirus status using the catalog of TCR beta chain sequences. In a later analysis, V and J genes were assigned by comparing TCR nucleotide sequences against IMGT/GENE-DB human TR gene sequences. The TCRdist pipeline was used in a later analysis to assign CDR3 sequences and most-parsimonious VDJ recombination scenarios. A later analysis defined each TCR beta chain by its CDR3 amino acid sequence plus V-gene family, and excluded reads lacking a unique V-gene family. A later analysis removed roughly 590 highly shared, low-generation-probability nucleotide sequences to deal with suspected cross-contamination and a sequencing artifact. A later analysis calculated a clonal expansion index for each public chain from normalized within-repertoire ranks of inferred template counts. A later analysis computed generation probabilities with a VDJ recombination model fitted to out-of-frame rearrangements, and checked the results against IGoR. A later analysis scored TCR-TCR, TCR-HLA and TCR-CMV co-occurrence with hypergeometric tests, applying a repertoire-size bias correction to TCR pairs. In a later analysis, false discovery rates were estimated by permuting HLA or CMV assignments 20 times. A later analysis grouped co-occurring TCRs with DBSCAN, adding TCRdist sequence similarity when clustering within HLA-allele-positive subsets. Repertoires with fewer than 30,000 or more than 120,000 public chains were left out of co-occurrence clustering, as were about 5 repertoires with anomalous nucleotide sharing. TCRdb provides this immuneACCESS table in a form limited to in-frame rearrangements. Some clones are lacking; in checked studies, under half of them reflect an unresolved V gene, and why the rest are absent is not known. V, J and clone size were drawn from that table, and D and trimming were deduced from the DNA. This sample holds 220,000 or so clones; more than 60% were observed only once. The ten biggest clones cover under 2% of the sample.

This TCR was sampled from a woman in her twenties or thirties in good health and CMV-seronegative. The material sequenced was PBMCs. The sequence links TRBV9 to TRBJ2-2; TRBD1 aligns with 10 central bases. The DNA sequence is given as TGTGCCAGCAGCGGCGGACAGGGGGTAAACACCGGGGAGCTGTTTTTT. This gives the protein CASSGGQGVNTGELFF.